A single sample is the source of the 13 T cell receptor beta chains below, sequenced in a study of T cells in women clearing cervical HPV infection. Libraries were prepared by immunoSEQ multiplex PCR; TCRdb keeps only in-frame clonotypes and omits some of them. This sample's table has 40,000 or so clones. What was sequenced was blood buffy coat. The receptors stem from a woman between 18 and 75 years old with a cervical HPV16 infection that either progressed to CIN3+ or cleared (not recorded which).

Turning to this clone: Sequencing ends 3 residues short of the CDR3 end; the germline J gene provides the rest. This chain connects TRBV15 to TRBJ2-7, with a tentative D call TRBD1 (5 bases). Germline lookup yields CDR1 LNHNV and CDR2 YYDKDF (reference sequence). The CDR3 is 14 residues long. V was trimmed by 0 bases and J by 5 bases, leaving 11 bases between them. The covered CDR3 bases are TGTGCCACCAGCAGAGATTCGGACACCCACGAG. It codes for CATSRDSDTHE. The whole CDR3 protein reads CATSRDSDTHEQYF.

Remarks on this clone: The read gets to within 3 residues of the CDR3 end, and the germline J gene fills in the rest. The chain has TRBV19 and TRBJ2-5, with TRBD2 as a possible D gene (5 bases). Germline lookup yields CDR1 LNHDA and CDR2 SQIVND (reference sequence). V was trimmed by 6 bases and J by 5 bases, leaving 19 bases between them. The length of the CDR3 is 15 residues. Here the CDR3 reads CASSLASTVGETQYF. The sequenced part of the CDR3 DNA is TGTGCCAGTAGCCTTGCTAGCACCGTGGGGGAGACC.

As regards this clone: The CDR3 goes on 3 residues after the read ends, and that part is filled in from the germline J gene. V gene TRBV6-2 or TRBV6-3 combines with J gene TRBJ2-4; 12 positions agree with TRBD1. CDR3 length: 14 residues. Germline V CDR1 and CDR2: MNHEY, SVGEGT. The sequenced CDR3 bases are TGTGCCAGCAGTCTCGGGACAGGGGGCGTTGGT. Protein sequence: CASSLGTGGVG. The whole CDR3 is CASSLGTGGVGQYF.

As for this clone: The CDR3 end falls 3 residues outside the read, so it is completed with the germline J gene. The chain combines TRBV28 with TRBJ1-4, with D perhaps TRBD1 (6 bases). The CDR3 has 15 residues. Germline lookup yields CDR1 MDHEN and CDR2 SYDVKM. CDR3: CASRGEGELSSPLFF. CDR3 DNA (partial): TGTGCCAGCAGGGGGGAGGGGGAGTTGAGTTCACCA.

As concerns this clone: The DNA ends 3 residues before the CDR3 does, and the rest of the CDR3 is filled in from the germline J gene. The gene calls are TRBV7-7 and TRBJ2-5, with 8 nucleotides matching TRBD1. This CDR3 is built from 15 residues. The V and J ends lost 5 bases and 4 bases, in that order; junction bases with no gene match: 9. Germline V CDR1 and CDR2: SSHAT, FNYEAQ (reference sequence). The CDR3 bases that were read are TGTGCCAGCAGCAGAATATCAGGGGGCGCAGAGACC. Translating it yields CASSRISGGAET. The whole CDR3 protein reads CASSRISGGAETQYF.

As to this clone: The read stops 3 residues short of the end of the CDR3; the missing end is completed from the germline J gene. This chain links TRBV5-1 with TRBJ1-2; 9 nucleotides align to TRBD1. CDR1 is SGHRS and CDR2 is YFSETQ in the germline V gene. The CDR3 length is 14 residues. With V trimmed by 4 bases and J by 7 bases, 8 bases remained unmatched. CDR3 DNA, as far as it was read: TGCGCCAGCAGCCCTGACAGGGGGATAGGTGGC. Its translation: CASSPDRGIGG. The whole CDR3 is CASSPDRGIGGYTF.

In the case of this clone: The read ends 3 residues shy of where the CDR3 ends; the end is completed using the germline J gene. This chain joins TRBV5-1 and TRBJ1-2; no firm D call. Germline lookup yields CDR1 SGHRS and CDR2 YFSETQ. This CDR3 has 14 amino acids. Incomplete CDR3 DNA: TGCGCCAGCAGCACCGATACAGTTTTTGGCGGC. Its translation is CASSTDTVFGG. The full CDR3 is CASSTDTVFGGYTF. Full variable domain (remainder filled in from reference TRBV5-1 and TRBJ1-2): KAGVTQTPRYLIKTRGQQVTLSCSPISGHRSVSWYQQTPGQGLQFLFEYFSETQRNKGNFPGRFSGRQFSNSRSEMNVSTLELGDSALYLCASSTDTVFGGYTFGSGTRLTVV.

A note on this clone: The CDR3 end falls 3 residues outside the read, so it is completed with the germline J gene. The rearrangement joins TRBV20-1 to TRBJ1-1; perhaps TRBD1 as D (6 bases). The V and J ends lost 6 bases and 3 bases respectively, with 17 bases between them. The CDR3 consists of 14 residues. Germline-derived CDR1 and CDR2 are DFQATT and SNEGSKA (reference sequence). CDR3 loop: CSAGGFRGDTEAFF. The part of the CDR3 DNA that was read is TGCAGTGCGGGAGGGTTCAGGGGAGACACTGAA.

In the case of this clone: The read gets to within 3 residues of the CDR3 end, and the germline J gene fills in the rest. The chain combines TRBV30 with TRBJ1-2, with D possibly being TRBD1 (6 bases). The CDR3 runs 14 residues. Germline lookup yields CDR1 GTSNPN and CDR2 SVGIG (reference sequence). Partial CDR3 DNA: TGTGCCTGGAGCGGACCGGGACACTTAAACGAC. It codes for CAWSGPGHLND. In full, the CDR3 is CAWSGPGHLNDYTF.

For this clone: The read comes to an end 3 residues before the CDR3 does, leaving the germline J gene to fill in the end. The chain joins TRBV20-1 to TRBJ2-3; 16 bases line up with TRBD2. The V segment lost 0 bases and the J segment 3 bases; nucleotides outside the gene matches: 12. Germline loops: CDR1 DFQATT, CDR2 SNEGSKA (reference sequence). The CDR3 extends over 20 amino acids. The CDR3 sequence: CSARDSYPGLAGGPTDTQYF. The CDR3 DNA, read in part, is TGCAGTGCTAGAGACTCCTATCCGGGACTAGCGGGGGGGCCGACAGATACG.

As concerns this clone: The read terminates 3 residues before the CDR3 end, so the remaining end is supplied by the germline J gene. This chain joins TRBV20-1 and TRBJ1-2; a weak D match, TRBD1 (5 bases). Germline CDR1 and CDR2: DFQATT and SNEGSKA (reference sequence). CDR3 length: 14 residues. The V and J ends lost 5 bases and 1 base respectively, with 14 bases between them. The CDR3 spells CSAPHRFGNYGYTF. The CDR3 DNA, read in part, is TGCAGTGCTCCTCACAGGTTTGGTAACTATGGC.

Concerning this clone itself: Sequencing ends 3 residues short of the CDR3 end; the germline J gene provides the rest. This sequence joins TRBV20-1 and TRBJ2-4; 9 bases map to TRBD1. Germline lookup yields CDR1 DFQATT and CDR2 SNEGSKA (reference sequence). The CDR3 has 19 amino acids. V dropped 2 bases and J dropped 0; count of bases not matched to a gene: 14. The CDR3 here is CSARPEGQGSKLAKNIQYF. CDR3 DNA (partial): TGCAGTGCTAGACCGGAGGGACAGGGATCCAAACTAGCCAAAAACATT.

To note about this clone: The DNA ends 3 residues before the CDR3 does, and the rest of the CDR3 is filled in from the germline J gene. This chain connects TRBV20-1 to TRBJ2-5; D is ambiguous. CDR1 DFQATT and CDR2 SNEGSKA come from the germline V gene (reference sequence). This CDR3 comprises 14 residues. V was pared by 0 bases and J by 3 bases, with 11 bases between. CDR3 region: CSARDQTAEETQYF. CDR3 DNA (partial): TGCAGTGCTAGAGATCAGACTGCAGAAGAGACC.